A selection of T cell receptor beta chains follows, all from one sample in a study of blood T cell repertoires in COVID-19. Here immunoSEQ multiplex PCR was the method, and the copy in TCRdb shows in-frame clones only, minus some. In the table there are about 71,000 clones, approximately 90% of which are singletons. Sequencing was performed on peripheral blood. The receptors originated from a man aged 25-40 years with acute or convalescent COVID-19. Each CDR3 is given with its conserved first and last residue. The D gene is left open where the match is weak. Some rows mark clone size as missing; the rest say once, few, many or name a class of expanded clone.

D gene,clone size,V gene,J gene,CDR3 DNA,CDR3 protein
.,.,TRBV19,TRBJ2-1,TGTGCCAGTGACCGGACCCCCCCGGGGAATGAGCAGTTCTTC,CASDRTPPGNEQFF
.,.,TRBV19,TRBJ2-2,TGTGCCAGCCAGGGACTGGGGAGCACCGGGGAGCTGTTTTTT,CASQGLGSTGELFF
TRBD1,.,TRBV5-1,TRBJ2-6,TGCGCCAGCAGTTCTCTTTCCGGGACAGACCTTTCTGGGGCCAACGTCCTGACTTTC,CASSSLSGTDLSGANVLTF
.,.,TRBV3-1/TRBV3-2,TRBJ1-1,TGTGCCAGCAGCCAGGAGTATACTGAAGCTTTCTTT,CASSQEYTEAFF
TRBD2,.,TRBV9,TRBJ2-5,TGTGCCAGCAGCGTTGCTAGCGGGAATACGAAGACCCAGTACTTC,CASSVASGNTKTQYF
TRBD1,.,TRBV5-6,TRBJ2-1,TGTGCCAGCAGCCGTGACAGGGGTCCGGACAATGAGCAGTTCTTC,CASSRDRGPDNEQFF
.,once,TRBV5-1,TRBJ2-2,TGCGCCAGCAGTACCCTGGGACTCCCCTCGAACACCGGGGAGCTGTTTTTT,CASSTLGLPSNTGELFF
.,.,TRBV4-2,TRBJ2-5,TGTGCCAGCAGCCAAGAATCATACAGGGACGGCGAGACCCAGTACTTC,CASSQESYRDGETQYF
TRBD1,.,TRBV24-1,TRBJ2-2,TGTGCCACCAGAGACAGGGTGTCCGGGGAGCTGTTTTTT,CATRDRVSGELFF
.,.,TRBV6-5,TRBJ2-3,TGTGCCAGCAGTTCTACAGGCGGCATTGGACAGCAGTATTTT,CASSSTGGIGQQYF
.,.,TRBV5-1,TRBJ1-2,TGCGCCAGCAGCTTTCAGGGGATCTATGGCTACACCTTC,CASSFQGIYGYTF
TRBD1,.,TRBV3-1/TRBV3-2,TRBJ1-4,TGTGCCAGCAGCCAACCGGGTACAGGGGGCGGAAAACTGTTTTTT,CASSQPGTGGGKLFF
TRBD1,.,TRBV11-2,TRBJ1-1,TGTGCCAGCAGCTTAGGGGGGACAGGGAGTAGACGAGAGAACACTGAAGCTTTCTTT,CASSLGGTGSRRENTEAFF
.,.,TRBV27,TRBJ1-2,TGTGCCAGCAGTCCAACGGGACACCGCTATGGCTACACCTTC,CASSPTGHRYGYTF
TRBD2,.,TRBV3-1/TRBV3-2,TRBJ2-6,TGTGCCAGCAGCCAGAAACCTAGCGGGCACTCTGGGGCCAACGTCCTGACTTTC,CASSQKPSGHSGANVLTF
TRBD1,once,TRBV5-8,TRBJ1-5,TGTGCCAGCAGTTCCAGACAGGGGAATCAGCCCCAGCATTTT,CASSSRQGNQPQHF
.,few,TRBV19,TRBJ2-2,TGTGCCAGTAGTACCCCAGGGGCTCCCGGGGAGCTGTTTTTT,CASSTPGAPGELFF
TRBD1,.,TRBV10-2,TRBJ1-6,TGCGCCAGCAGGGGGACAGGGTTTCTCCCCCTCCACTTT,CASRGTGFLPLHF
.,.,TRBV30,TRBJ1-3,TGTGCCTGGAGTTCCTTCGAGAGCTCTGGAAACACCATATATTTT,CAWSSFESSGNTIYF
TRBD2,.,TRBV5-1,TRBJ2-3,TGCGCCAGCTCCACCCGGGCTAGCGGCAACACAGATACGCAGTATTTT,CASSTRASGNTDTQYF
TRBD2,once,TRBV25-1,TRBJ2-2,TGTGCCAGCAGTGACCCGGCTAGCGGGGGGGCCGGGGTCGGGGAGCTGTTTTTT,CASSDPASGGAGVGELFF
TRBD1,once,TRBV5-4,TRBJ2-7,TGTGCCAGCAGCTTGGAGGGGGCGCGGTACGAGCAGTACTTC,CASSLEGARYEQYF
.,.,TRBV2,TRBJ2-3,TGTGCCAGCACAGTCACAGATACGCAGTATTTT,CASTVTDTQYF
TRBD1,.,TRBV6-5,TRBJ1-5,TGTGCCAGCAGTACTACAGGGGGTAGTAATCAGCCCCAGCATTTT,CASSTTGGSNQPQHF
.,.,TRBV20-1,TRBJ1-2,TGCAGTGCTAGTTCCGGGTCTTTGCATGGCTACACCTTC,CSASSGSLHGYTF
TRBD2,once,TRBV6-6,TRBJ2-6,TGTGCCAGCAGGCGACTAGCGGGGGCCTTCACCTCTGGGGCCAACGTCCTGACTTTC,CASRRLAGAFTSGANVLTF
TRBD1,.,TRBV5-1,TRBJ2-7,TGCGCCAGCAGCTCCGCCGGGACAGGGGTGGTCTACGAGCAGTACTTC,CASSSAGTGVVYEQYF
TRBD1,.,TRBV10-3,TRBJ1-2,TGTGCCATCAGACTCCAGGGGGAGTATGGCTACACCTTC,CAIRLQGEYGYTF
TRBD1,once,TRBV5-1,TRBJ1-5,TGCGCCAGCAGCTTGACAGGGGTTGGCAATCAGCCCCAGCATTTT,CASSLTGVGNQPQHF
.,.,TRBV2,TRBJ1-1,TGTGCCAGCACCCCCGAGGCTGATAACACTGAAGCTTTCTTT,CASTPEADNTEAFF
.,.,TRBV7-8,TRBJ1-3,TGTGCCAGCTCGGACAGAAGACACTCTGGAAACACCATATATTTT,CASSDRRHSGNTIYF
.,.,TRBV11-2,TRBJ2-5,TGTGCCAGCAGCCTGGTGTGGAGCCAAGAGACCCAGTACTTC,CASSLVWSQETQYF
TRBD1,.,TRBV7-8,TRBJ1-1,TGTGCCAGCAGCTTTTCTGACAGGGGGGACACTGAAGCTTTCTTT,CASSFSDRGDTEAFF
TRBD2,.,TRBV7-8,TRBJ2-7,TGTGCCAGCAGCCCGCGGACTAGCGCCGCCTACGAGCAGTACTTC,CASSPRTSAAYEQYF
.,.,TRBV20-1,TRBJ1-2,TGCAGTGCTTATGGCAACTATGGCTACACCTTC,CSAYGNYGYTF
.,.,TRBV10-3,TRBJ1-5,TGTGCCATCAGTGAGTCCGGCGGTTACAATCAGCCCCAGCATTTT,CAISESGGYNQPQHF